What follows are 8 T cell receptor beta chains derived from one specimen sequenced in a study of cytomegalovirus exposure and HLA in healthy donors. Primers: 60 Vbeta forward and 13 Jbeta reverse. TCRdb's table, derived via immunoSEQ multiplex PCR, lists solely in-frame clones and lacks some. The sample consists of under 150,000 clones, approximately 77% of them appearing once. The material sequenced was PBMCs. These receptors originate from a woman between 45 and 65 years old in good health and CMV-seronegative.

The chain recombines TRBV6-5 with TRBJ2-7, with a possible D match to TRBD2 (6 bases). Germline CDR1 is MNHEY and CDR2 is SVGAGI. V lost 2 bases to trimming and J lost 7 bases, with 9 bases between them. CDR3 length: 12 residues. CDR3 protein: CASSYRGGEQYF. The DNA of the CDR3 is TGTGCCAGCAGTTACAGGGGAGGAGAGCAGTACTTC.

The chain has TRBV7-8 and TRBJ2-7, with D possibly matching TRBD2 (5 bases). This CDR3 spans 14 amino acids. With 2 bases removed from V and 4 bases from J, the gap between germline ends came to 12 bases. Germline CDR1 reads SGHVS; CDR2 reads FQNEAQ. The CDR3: CASSLMGSGYEQYF. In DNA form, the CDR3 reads TGTGCCAGCAGCTTAATGGGTTCGGGATACGAGCAGTACTTC.

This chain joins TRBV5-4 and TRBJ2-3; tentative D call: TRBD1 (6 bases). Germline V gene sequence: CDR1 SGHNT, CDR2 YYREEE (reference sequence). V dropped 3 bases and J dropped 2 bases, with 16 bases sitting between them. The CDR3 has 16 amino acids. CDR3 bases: TGTGCCAGCAGCTCGTACAGGGTGGGGTCCACAGATACGCAGTATTTT. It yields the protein CASSSYRVGSTDTQYF.

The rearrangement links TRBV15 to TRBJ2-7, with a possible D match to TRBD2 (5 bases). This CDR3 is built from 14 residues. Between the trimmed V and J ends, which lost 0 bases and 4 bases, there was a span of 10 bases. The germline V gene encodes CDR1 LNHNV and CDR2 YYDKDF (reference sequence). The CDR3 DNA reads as TGTGCCACCAGCAGAGATGCGGGCCGGTACGAGCAGTACTTC. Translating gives CATSRDAGRYEQYF. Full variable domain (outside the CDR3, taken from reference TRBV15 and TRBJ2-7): DAMVIQNPRYQVTQFGKPVTLSCSQTLNHNVMYWYQQKSSQAPKLLFHYYDKDFNNEADTPDNFQSRRPNTSFCFLDIRSPGLGDTAMYLCATSRDAGRYEQYFGPGTRLTVT.

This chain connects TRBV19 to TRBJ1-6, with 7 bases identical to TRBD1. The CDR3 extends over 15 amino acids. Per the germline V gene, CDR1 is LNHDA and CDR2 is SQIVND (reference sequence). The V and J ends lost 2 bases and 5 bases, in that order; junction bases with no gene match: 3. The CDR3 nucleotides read TGTGCCAGTAGTATACAGGGGGTGGATAATTCACCCCTCCACTTT. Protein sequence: CASSIQGVDNSPLHF.

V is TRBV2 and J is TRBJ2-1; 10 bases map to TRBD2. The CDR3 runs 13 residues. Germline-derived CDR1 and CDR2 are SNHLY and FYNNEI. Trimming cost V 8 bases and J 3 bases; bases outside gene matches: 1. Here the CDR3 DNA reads TGTGCCAGCCTAGCGGGGGTCTACAATGAGCAGTTCTTC. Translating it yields CASLAGVYNEQFF.

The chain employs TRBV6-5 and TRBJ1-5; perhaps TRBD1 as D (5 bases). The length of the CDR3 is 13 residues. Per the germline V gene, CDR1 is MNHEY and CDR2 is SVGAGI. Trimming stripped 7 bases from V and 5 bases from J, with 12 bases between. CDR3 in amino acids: CASTPSRDQPQHF. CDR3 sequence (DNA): TGTGCCAGCACACCCAGCAGGGATCAGCCCCAGCATTTT.

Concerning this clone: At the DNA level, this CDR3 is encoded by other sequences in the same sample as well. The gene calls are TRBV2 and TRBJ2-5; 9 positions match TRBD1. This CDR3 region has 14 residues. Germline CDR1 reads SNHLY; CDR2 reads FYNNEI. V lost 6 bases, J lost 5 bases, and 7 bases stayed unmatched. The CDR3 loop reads CASSADRGRETQYF. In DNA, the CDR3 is TGTGCCAGCAGCGCGGACAGGGGCAGGGAGACCCAGTACTTC.